This T cell receptor beta chain was sequenced during a study of response to subunit inactivated influenza vaccine. This clonotype was detected only a few times. The antigen is undetermined. Study outcomes and limitations: T cells newly recruited by each seasonal influenza vaccination are few, the authors suggested.

A single record per CDR3 protein comes from TCRdb applying MiXCR to the RT-PCR reads. The data hold 800,000 to 1,000,000 distinct CDR3 sequences, with 21% observed a single time. The receptor's source is a man aged 45-65 years who received an inactivated influenza vaccine. The specimen was PBMCs from blood, collected roughly 5 days after vaccination.

DNA for the CDR3: TGCAGTGCTAGAGAAGGGGGGCGGAGCTCCTACAATGAGCAGTTCTTC. This gives the protein CSAREGGRSSYNEQFF. The chain uses TRBV20-1 and TRBJ2-1, with D perhaps being TRBD1 or TRBD2 (6 bases each). The germline V gene has CDR1 DFQATT and CDR2 SNEGSKA (reference sequence). V was shortened by 0 bases and J by 0 bases, with 12 bases between the two germline ends. This CDR3 region has 16 residues.